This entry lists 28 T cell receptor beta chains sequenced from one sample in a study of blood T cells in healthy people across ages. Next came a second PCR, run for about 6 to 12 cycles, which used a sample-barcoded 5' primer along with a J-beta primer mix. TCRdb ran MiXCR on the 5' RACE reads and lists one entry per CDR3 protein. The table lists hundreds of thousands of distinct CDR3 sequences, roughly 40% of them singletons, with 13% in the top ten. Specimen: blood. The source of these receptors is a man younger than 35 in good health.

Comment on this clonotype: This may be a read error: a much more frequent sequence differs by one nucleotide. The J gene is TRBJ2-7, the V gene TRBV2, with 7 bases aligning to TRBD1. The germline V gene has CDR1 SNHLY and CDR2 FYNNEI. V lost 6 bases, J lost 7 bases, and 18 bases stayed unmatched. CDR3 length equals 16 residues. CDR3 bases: TGTGCCAGCAGGGGCACCGGGACAGCTCGCTACAATGAGCAGTACTTC. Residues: CASRGTGTARYNEQYF.

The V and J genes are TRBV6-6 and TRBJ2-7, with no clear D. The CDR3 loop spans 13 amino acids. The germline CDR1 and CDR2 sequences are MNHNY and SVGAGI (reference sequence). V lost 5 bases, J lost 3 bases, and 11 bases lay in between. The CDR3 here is CASSVEDGYEQYF. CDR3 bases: TGTGCCAGCAGTGTCGAGGACGGCTACGAGCAGTACTTC.

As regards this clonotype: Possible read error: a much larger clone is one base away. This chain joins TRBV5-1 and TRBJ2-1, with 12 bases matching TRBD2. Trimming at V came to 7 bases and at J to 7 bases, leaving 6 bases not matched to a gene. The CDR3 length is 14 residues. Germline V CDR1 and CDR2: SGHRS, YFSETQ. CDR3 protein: CASGETSGGNEQFF. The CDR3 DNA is TGCGCCAGCGGCGAGACTAGCGGGGGTAATGAGCAGTTCTTC.

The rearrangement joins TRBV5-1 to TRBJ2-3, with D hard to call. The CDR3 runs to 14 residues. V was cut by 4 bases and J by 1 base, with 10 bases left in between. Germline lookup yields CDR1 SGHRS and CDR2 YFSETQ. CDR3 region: CASSVERGTDTQYF. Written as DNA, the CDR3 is TGCGCCAGCAGCGTGGAGCGCGGCACAGATACGCAGTATTTT.

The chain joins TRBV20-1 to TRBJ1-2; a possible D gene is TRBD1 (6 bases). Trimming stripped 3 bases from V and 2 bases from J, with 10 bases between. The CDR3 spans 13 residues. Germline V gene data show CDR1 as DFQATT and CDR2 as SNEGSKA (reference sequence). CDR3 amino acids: CSARGASNYGYTF. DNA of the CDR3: TGCAGTGCTAGGGGGGCCTCGAACTATGGCTACACCTTC.

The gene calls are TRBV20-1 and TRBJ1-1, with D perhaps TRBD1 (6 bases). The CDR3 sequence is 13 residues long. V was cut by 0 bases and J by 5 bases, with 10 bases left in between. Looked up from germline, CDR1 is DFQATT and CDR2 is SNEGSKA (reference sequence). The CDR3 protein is CSAREGAATEAFF. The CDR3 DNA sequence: TGCAGTGCTAGAGAGGGGGCGGCGACTGAAGCTTTCTTT.

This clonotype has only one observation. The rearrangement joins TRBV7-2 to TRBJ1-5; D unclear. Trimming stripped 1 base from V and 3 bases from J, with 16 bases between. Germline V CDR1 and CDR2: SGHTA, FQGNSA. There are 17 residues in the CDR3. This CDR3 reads CASSLGLGPSANQPQHF. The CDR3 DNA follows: TGTGCCAGCAGCTTAGGACTCGGCCCGTCGGCCAATCAGCCCCAGCATTTT.

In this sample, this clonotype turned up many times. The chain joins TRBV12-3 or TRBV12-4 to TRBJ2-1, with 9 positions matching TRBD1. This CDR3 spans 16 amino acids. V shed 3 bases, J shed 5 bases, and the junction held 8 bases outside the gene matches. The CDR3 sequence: CASSLLGDRVNNEQFF. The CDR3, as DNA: TGTGCCAGCAGTTTGTTAGGGGACAGGGTGAACAATGAGCAGTTCTTC.

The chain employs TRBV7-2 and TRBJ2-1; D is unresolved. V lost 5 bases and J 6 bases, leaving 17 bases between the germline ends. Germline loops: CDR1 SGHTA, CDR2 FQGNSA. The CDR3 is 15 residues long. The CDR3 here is CASSLTTPSANEQFF. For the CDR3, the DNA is TGTGCCAGCAGCCTCACCACACCGTCTGCCAATGAGCAGTTCTTC.

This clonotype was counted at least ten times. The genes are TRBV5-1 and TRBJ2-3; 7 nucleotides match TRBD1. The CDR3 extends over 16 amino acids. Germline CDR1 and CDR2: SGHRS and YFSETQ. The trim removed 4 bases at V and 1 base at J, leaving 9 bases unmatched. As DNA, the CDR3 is TGCGCCAGCAGCACCTGGACAGGAAGTGGCACAGATACGCAGTATTTT. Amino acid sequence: CASSTWTGSGTDTQYF.

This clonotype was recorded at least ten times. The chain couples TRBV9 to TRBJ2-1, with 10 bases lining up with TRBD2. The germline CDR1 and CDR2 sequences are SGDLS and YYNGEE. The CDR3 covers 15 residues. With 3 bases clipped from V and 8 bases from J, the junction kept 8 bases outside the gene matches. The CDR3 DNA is TGTGCCAGCAGCGACAGCGGGGGGGGTGTCGATGAGCAGTTCTTC. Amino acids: CASSDSGGGVDEQFF.

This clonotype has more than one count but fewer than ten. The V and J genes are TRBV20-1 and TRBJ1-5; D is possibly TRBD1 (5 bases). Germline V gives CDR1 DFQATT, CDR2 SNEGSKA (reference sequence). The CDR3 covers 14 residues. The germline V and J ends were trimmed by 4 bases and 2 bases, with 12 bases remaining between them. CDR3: CSATVGGRNQPQHF. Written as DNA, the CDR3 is TGCAGTGCTACGGTTGGGGGACGCAATCAGCCCCAGCATTTT.

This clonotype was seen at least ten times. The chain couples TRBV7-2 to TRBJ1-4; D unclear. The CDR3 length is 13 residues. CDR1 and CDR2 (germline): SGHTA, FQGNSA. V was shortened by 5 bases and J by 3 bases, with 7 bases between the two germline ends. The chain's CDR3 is CASSAEANEKLFF. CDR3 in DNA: TGTGCCAGCAGCGCGGAGGCTAATGAAAAACTGTTTTTT.

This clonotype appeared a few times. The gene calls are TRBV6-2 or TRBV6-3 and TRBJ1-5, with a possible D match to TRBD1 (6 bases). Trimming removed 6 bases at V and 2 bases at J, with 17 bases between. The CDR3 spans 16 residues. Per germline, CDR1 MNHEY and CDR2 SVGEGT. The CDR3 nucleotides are TGTGCCAGCAGAAAACTCACAGGGTCCGGCAATCAGCCCCAGCATTTT. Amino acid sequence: CASRKLTGSGNQPQHF.

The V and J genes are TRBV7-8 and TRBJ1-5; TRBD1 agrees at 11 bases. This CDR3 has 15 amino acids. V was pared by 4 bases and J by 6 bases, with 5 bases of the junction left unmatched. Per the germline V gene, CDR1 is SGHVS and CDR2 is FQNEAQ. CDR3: CASSSPGTGGQPQHF. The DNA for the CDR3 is TGTGCCAGCAGCTCACCCGGGACAGGGGGTCAGCCCCAGCATTTT.

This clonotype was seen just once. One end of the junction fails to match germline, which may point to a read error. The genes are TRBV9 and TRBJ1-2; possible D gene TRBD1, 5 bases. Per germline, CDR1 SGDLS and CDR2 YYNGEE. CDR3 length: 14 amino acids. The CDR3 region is CASSAGLANYDYTF. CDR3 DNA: TGTGCCAGCAGCGCAGGGTTAGCTAACTATGACTACACCTTC.

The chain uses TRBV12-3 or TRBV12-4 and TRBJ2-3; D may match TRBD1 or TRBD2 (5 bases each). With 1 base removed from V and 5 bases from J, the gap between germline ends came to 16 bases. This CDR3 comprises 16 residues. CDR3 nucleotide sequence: TGTGCCAGCAGTTTAGTTTGGGGGAGCCGGGGAGATACGCAGTATTTT. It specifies CASSLVWGSRGDTQYF.

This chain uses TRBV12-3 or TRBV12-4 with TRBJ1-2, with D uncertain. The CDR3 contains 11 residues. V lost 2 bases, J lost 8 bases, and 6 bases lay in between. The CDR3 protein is CASSLSWGYTF. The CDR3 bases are TGTGCCAGCAGTTTATCGTGGGGCTACACCTTC.

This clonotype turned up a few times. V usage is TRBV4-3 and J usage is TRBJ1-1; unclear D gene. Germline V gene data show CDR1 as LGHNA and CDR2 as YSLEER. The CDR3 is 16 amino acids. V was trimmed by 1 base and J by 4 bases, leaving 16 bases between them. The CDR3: CASSQGHQVAGTEAFF. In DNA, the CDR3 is TGCGCCAGCAGCCAAGGCCATCAGGTTGCGGGCACTGAAGCTTTCTTT.

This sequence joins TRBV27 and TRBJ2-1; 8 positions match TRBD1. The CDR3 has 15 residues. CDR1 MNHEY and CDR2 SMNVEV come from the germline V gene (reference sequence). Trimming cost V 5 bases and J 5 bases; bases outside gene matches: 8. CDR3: CASSNGQGIDNEQFF. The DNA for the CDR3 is TGTGCCAGCAGTAACGGACAGGGAATCGACAATGAGCAGTTCTTC.

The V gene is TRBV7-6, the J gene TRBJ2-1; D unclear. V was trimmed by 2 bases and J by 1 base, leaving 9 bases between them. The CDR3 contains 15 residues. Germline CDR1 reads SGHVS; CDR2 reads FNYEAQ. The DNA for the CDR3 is TGTGCCAGCAGCTTAATCACCAGTTCCTACAATGAGCAGTTCTTC. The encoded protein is CASSLITSSYNEQFF.

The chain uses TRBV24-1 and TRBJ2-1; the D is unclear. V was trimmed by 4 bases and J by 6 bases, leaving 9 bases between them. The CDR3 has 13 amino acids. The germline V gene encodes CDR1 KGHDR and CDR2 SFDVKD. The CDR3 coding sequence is TGTGCCACCAGTGACCCTTCCGGCAATGAGCAGTTCTTC. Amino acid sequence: CATSDPSGNEQFF.

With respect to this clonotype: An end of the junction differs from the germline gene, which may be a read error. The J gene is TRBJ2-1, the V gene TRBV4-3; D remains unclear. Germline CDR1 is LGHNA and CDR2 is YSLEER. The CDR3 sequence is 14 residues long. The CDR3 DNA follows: TGCGCCAGCAGCCAAGAGGGCTCCTTCAATGAGCAGTTCTTC. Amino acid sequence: CASSQEGSFNEQFF.

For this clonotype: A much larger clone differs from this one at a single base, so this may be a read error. For the CDR3, the DNA is TGTGCCAGCAGTCAGGGGACAGTCTATGGCCACACCTTC. Protein product: CASSQGTVYGHTF. The genes are TRBV27 and TRBJ1-2, with TRBD1 identical over 7 bases. The CDR3 length is 13 residues. Germline V CDR1 and CDR2: MNHEY, SMNVEV (reference sequence).

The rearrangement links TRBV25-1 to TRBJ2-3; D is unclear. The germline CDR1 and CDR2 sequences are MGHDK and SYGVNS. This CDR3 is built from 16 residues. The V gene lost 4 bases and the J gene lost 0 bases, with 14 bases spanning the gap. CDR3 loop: CASSGNYQPSTDTQYF. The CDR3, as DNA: TGTGCCAGCAGTGGGAACTACCAACCTAGCACAGATACGCAGTATTTT. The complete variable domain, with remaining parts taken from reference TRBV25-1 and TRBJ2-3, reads EADIYQTPRYLVIGTGKKITLECSQTMGHDKMYWYQQDPGMELHLIHYSYGVNSTEKGDLSSESTVSRIRTEHFPLTLESARPSHTSQYLCASSGNYQPSTDTQYFGPGTRLTVL.

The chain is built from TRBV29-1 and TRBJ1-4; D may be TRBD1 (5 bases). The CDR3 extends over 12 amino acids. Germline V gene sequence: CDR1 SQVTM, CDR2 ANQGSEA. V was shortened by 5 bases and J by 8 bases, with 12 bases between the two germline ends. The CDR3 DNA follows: TGCAGCGTTCAGGGTGGAACAGAAAAACTGTTTTTT. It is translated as CSVQGGTEKLFF. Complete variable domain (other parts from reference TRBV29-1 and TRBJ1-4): SAVISQKPSRDICQRGTSLTIQCQVDSQVTMMFWYRQQPGQSLTLIATANQGSEATYESGFVIDKFPISRPNLTFSTLTVSNMSPEDSSIYLCSVQGGTEKLFFGSGTQLSVL.

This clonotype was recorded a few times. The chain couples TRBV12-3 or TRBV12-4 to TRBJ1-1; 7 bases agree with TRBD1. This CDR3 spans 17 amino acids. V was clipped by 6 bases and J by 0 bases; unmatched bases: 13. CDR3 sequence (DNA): TGTGCCAGCAGGGCAACAGGGGCGTCGGAATTGAACACTGAAGCTTTCTTT. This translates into CASRATGASELNTEAFF.

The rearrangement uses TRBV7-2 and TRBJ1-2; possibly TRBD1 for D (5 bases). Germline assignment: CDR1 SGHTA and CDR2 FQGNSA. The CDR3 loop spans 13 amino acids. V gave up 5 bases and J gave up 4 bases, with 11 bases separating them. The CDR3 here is CASSVGTLYGYTF. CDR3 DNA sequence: TGTGCCAGCAGCGTAGGGACCCTCTATGGCTACACCTTC.